Below are 11 T cell receptor delta chains sequenced from a single sample in a study of γδ T cells in repeated Plasmodium falciparum infection. TCRdb re-processed the multiplex PCR reads via CATT. This sample carries more than 70,000 delta-chain clones, more than 0.85% of them seen once, and the ten largest clones take around 9.6%. Vgamma9/Vdelta2+ and Vdelta2-negative gammadelta T cells were flow-sorted from PBMC for bulk sequencing. Sequenced input: gamma-delta T cells from blood. The receptors stem from a pool of human donors (malaria-infected and uninfected, not separated).

With respect to this clone: A far larger clone is only one base removed, so a read error is likely. Additional DNA sequences in this sample encode the identical CDR3. The chain combines TRDV1 with TRDJ1; D possibly corresponds to TRDD3 (5 bases). Assignment of the J gene here rests on matching the DNA to germline, because TCRdb gives none. The CDR3 runs 18 residues. The germline gives CDR1 TSWWSYY, CDR2 QGS. CDR3 in amino acids: CALGALRRGRVHTDKLIF. The CDR3 DNA reads as TGTGCCCTTGGGGCACTTCGCCGGGGACGGGTCCACACCGATAAACTCATCTTT.

Comment on this clone: This DNA's translation and the protein TCRdb lists, from a much larger clone, do not match at residue 3, likely due to a read error; the protein shown is translated from the DNA. This chain joins TRDV2 and TRDJ1; D perhaps matches TRDD2 (5 bases). TCRdb supplies no J gene; here it was assigned by aligning the nucleotide sequence to germline. CDR3 length: 15 residues. Germline V gene data show CDR1 as GEAIGNYY and CDR2 as EKD. The V end lost 8 bases, the J end lost 2 bases, and 20 bases lay between the germline ends. The CDR3 region is CAYAYLNPQTDKLIF. The CDR3 nucleotides read TGTGCCTATGCCTACCTCAACCCCCAAACCGATAAACTCATCTTT.

In this sample, this clone turned up a few times. A read error likely explains this, since a far larger clone differs by one base. Other DNA variants within this sample encode the same CDR3. This chain links TRDV1 with TRDJ1; TRDD3 matches at 12 bases. The J gene is not listed in TCRdb, so it was assigned here from a DNA match to germline. The CDR3 loop spans 22 amino acids. Germline CDR1 TSWWSYY, CDR2 QGS. The CDR3 region is CALGETFGSYEEAGGYADKLIF. The CDR3 DNA is TGTGCCCTTGGGGAAACCTTTGGTTCCTACGAAGAGGCTGGGGGATACGCCGATAAACTCATCTTT.

This clone was observed a few times. The protein TCRdb gives is from a much larger clone and does not agree with this DNA's translation at residue 10, likely a read error; the protein shown here comes from the DNA. V usage is TRDV1 and J usage is TRDJ1; 8 nucleotides match TRDD2. Germline CDR1 and CDR2: TSWWSYY and QGS. This CDR3 has 19 residues. The J segment lost 1 base and the V segment lost 3 bases, leaving 16 bases of the junction unmatched. The CDR3 is CALGDNLPSYFQFTDKLIF. The CDR3 bases are TGTGCTCTTGGGGATAACCTGCCTTCCTATTTTCAGTTCACCGATAAACTCATCTTT.

In this sample, this clone turned up a few times. This DNA's translation and the protein TCRdb lists, from a much larger clone, do not match at residue 11, likely due to a read error; the protein shown is translated from the DNA. V is TRDV2 and J is TRDJ1; 12 bases align to TRDD3. TCRdb carries no J gene annotation; the J gene was assigned here by matching the DNA with germline. V trimming: 0 bases; J trimming: 7 bases; junction bases outside the gene matches: 5. The germline CDR1 and CDR2 sequences are GEAIGNYY and EKD. The CDR3 has 15 residues. CDR3 sequence reads: CACDTGLGDTCKLIF. The DNA of the CDR3 is TGTGCCTGTGACACCGGACTGGGGGATACTTGTAAACTCATCTTT.

A remark on this clone: TCRdb assigns this DNA the protein of a much larger clone, which departs from its translation at residue 7; this likely reflects a read error, and the protein shown comes from translating the DNA. The chain is built from TRDV2 and TRDJ1, with 11 bases that match TRDD3. Here the J gene came from matching the DNA to germline, since TCRdb omits it. This CDR3 spans 16 amino acids. V was clipped by 0 bases and J by 3 bases; unmatched bases: 5. Germline CDR1 and CDR2: GEAIGNYY and EKD. CDR3 bases: TGTGCCTGTGACACCGTTATTGGGGGATACGCCGATAAACTCATCTTT. This codes for CACDTVIGGYADKLIF.

As regards this clone: A much larger clone differs by one base, so this may be a read error. The chain carries TRDV1 and TRDJ1, with D perhaps matching TRDD3 (7 bases). The J gene, left out of TCRdb, was set here by checking the DNA against germline. The CDR3 loop spans 22 amino acids. Germline V gene lookup returns CDR1 TSWWSYY and CDR2 QGS. The CDR3 here is CALGERGLLRRWGTTYTDKLIF. The CDR3 DNA reads TGTGCTCTTGGGGAAAGGGGCCTCCTACGTAGATGGGGGACCACGTACACTGATAAACTCATCTTT.

This clone was seen at least ten times. TCRdb pairs this DNA with a much larger clone's protein that differs at residue 15, likely a read error; the protein shown was translated from the DNA. The J gene is uncalled and the V gene is TRDV2. The CDR3 runs 16 residues. From germline, CDR1 is GEAIGNYY and CDR2 EKD. The CDR3 DNA reads as TGTGCCTGTGACACCGTCGGAGACGCGTACACCGATAAACTCACCTTT. It encodes CACDTVGDAYTDKLTF.

About this clone itself: A read error likely explains this, since a far larger clone differs by one base. Within the sample, other DNA sequences also encode this same CDR3. This chain uses TRDV2 with TRDJ1; 11 nucleotides agree with TRDD3. The CDR3 loop spans 15 amino acids. Germline V gene sequence: CDR1 GEAIGNYY, CDR2 EKD. J was trimmed by 4 bases and V by 1 base; bases with no gene match: 4. The CDR3 sequence is CACDTLGDTDDKLIF. The CDR3 nucleotides read TGTGCCTGTGACACTCTGGGGGATACAGACGATAAACTCATCTTT.

On this clone: A far larger clone is one base from this, pointing to a likely read error. At the DNA level, this CDR3 is encoded by other sequences in the same sample as well. The genes are TRDV1 and TRDJ1; 8 bases are shared with TRDD3. CDR3 length equals 16 residues. The trim removed 2 bases at V and 6 bases at J, leaving 11 bases unmatched. Germline V gene sequence: CDR1 TSWWSYY, CDR2 QGS. The CDR3: CALGEMGGGSLHKLIF. CDR3 coding DNA: TGTGCTCTTGGGGAAATGGGTGGGGGATCTCTTCATAAACTCATCTTT.

This clone was detected only a few times. Translating this DNA gives a protein that differs at residue 4 from the TCRdb one, which belongs to a much larger clone; a read error is likely, and the protein shown is this translation. This chain connects TRDV2 to TRDJ1; D is possibly TRDD3 (6 bases). No J segment appears in TCRdb, so it was assigned here by matching the sequence to germline. The CDR3 length is 16 residues. The germline gives CDR1 GEAIGNYY, CDR2 EKD. The chain's CDR3 is CACGTVGVGDTDKLIF. Here the CDR3 DNA reads TGTGCCTGTGGCACCGTAGGGGTGGGGGACACCGATAAACTCATCTTT.